These 12 T cell receptor beta chains share one sample of origin, sequenced in a study of CD8 T cells in ankylosing spondylitis. General study findings and limits: Ankylosing spondylitis blood appeared to carry a characteristic TCR beta motif of 7 or 8 highly homologous variants.

These receptors lack a known antigen. TCRdb reprocessed the 5' RACE reads with MiXCR, giving one entry per CDR3 protein. The sample yields approximately 520,000 distinct CDR3 sequences, about 5.2% seen once. The sample consisted of blood, either unsorted or a sorted T cell fraction (not recorded which). These receptors came from a male donor with ankylosing spondylitis.

This clonotype was observed at least ten times. This chain joins TRBV6-2 or TRBV6-3 and TRBJ1-3; a possible D gene is TRBD1 (5 bases). Trimming pared 6 bases from V and 2 bases from J, leaving 17 bases between. There are 16 residues in the CDR3. Germline loops: CDR1 MNHEY, CDR2 SVGEGT. Written as DNA, the CDR3 is TGTGCCAGCAGCGGTCGGCAGGGAAGCGCTGGAAACACCATATATTTT. It codes for CASSGRQGSAGNTIYF.

Remarks on this clonotype: This may be a read error, as it is one base from a much larger clone. The J gene is TRBJ2-3, the V gene TRBV4-3, with D possibly being TRBD2 (6 bases). The CDR3 consists of 15 residues. Germline lookup yields CDR1 LGHNA and CDR2 YSLEER. Written as DNA, the CDR3 is TGCGCCGGCAGCCAAGTGGGCGGGGGCACAGATACGCAGTATTTT. Translation gives CAGSQVGGGTDTQYF.

This chain joins TRBV7-8 and TRBJ2-7, with a possible D match to TRBD2 (5 bases). Trimming shortened V by 5 bases and J by 9 bases, and 14 bases separated the two germline ends. The CDR3 loop spans 12 amino acids. The germline CDR1 and CDR2 sequences are SGHVS and FQNEAQ. The CDR3 bases are TGTGCCAGCAGCCGGGATGGGAGCCGGCAGTACTTC. It translates to CASSRDGSRQYF.

There are many counts of this clonotype. V is TRBV12-3 or TRBV12-4 and J is TRBJ1-5; D perhaps matches TRBD1 (5 bases). The CDR3 is 15 residues long. V was pared by 2 bases and J by 6 bases, with 14 bases between. CDR3 nucleotide sequence: TGTGCCAGCAGTTTAATGGGGTATGGGGGTCAGCCCCAGCATTTT. It is translated as CASSLMGYGGQPQHF.

This clonotype has a count of ten or more. The V and J genes are TRBV7-2 and TRBJ1-2; D not certain. V lost 6 bases and J 4 bases, leaving 18 bases between the germline ends. This CDR3 is 15 amino acids long. Germline CDR1 SGHTA, CDR2 FQGNSA. CDR3: CASSFFSPVLYGYTF. The CDR3 DNA reads TGTGCCAGCAGTTTTTTCTCCCCCGTGCTCTATGGCTACACCTTC.

This CDR3 reads CASTSGLAGGSYNEQFF. In DNA form, the CDR3 reads TGTGCCAGCACCTCAGGACTAGCGGGGGGTTCATACAATGAGCAGTTCTTC. The gene calls are TRBV12-3 or TRBV12-4 and TRBJ2-1, with 14 bases lining up with TRBD2. V gave up 7 bases and J gave up 4 bases; unmatched junction bases: 9. The CDR3 length is 17 residues.

The table lists this clonotype with many counts. This chain links TRBV18 with TRBJ2-7; 7 positions match TRBD2. V lost 2 bases to trimming and J lost 3 bases; unmatched junction nucleotides: 10. Germline loops: CDR1 KGHSH, CDR2 LQKENI. The length of the CDR3 is 16 residues. This CDR3 is CASSPMGLASGYEQYF. The CDR3 DNA sequence: TGTGCCAGCTCACCAATGGGGTTGGCTAGCGGCTACGAGCAGTACTTC. The full variable domain, completed using reference TRBV18 and TRBJ2-7, is NAGVMQNPRHLVRRRGQEARLRCSPMKGHSHVYWYRQLPEEGLKFMVYLQKENIIDESGMPKERFSAEFPKEGPSILRIQQVVRGDSAAYFCASSPMGLASGYEQYFGPGTRLTVT.

This clonotype was seen ten or more times. The chain's CDR3 is CASSSPGGPNEQYF. As DNA, the CDR3 is TGTGCCAGCAGCTCACCAGGGGGCCCAAACGAGCAGTACTTC. The chain couples TRBV7-9 to TRBJ2-7; 8 bases agree with TRBD1. V trimming: 4 bases; J trimming: 5 bases; junction bases outside the gene matches: 7. The CDR3 has 14 amino acids. Germline V gene sequence: CDR1 SEHNR, CDR2 FQNEAQ (reference sequence).

This clonotype was seen ten or more times. This rearrangement joins TRBV5-1 to TRBJ2-7; D could derive from TRBD1 or TRBD2 (5 bases each). Germline lookup yields CDR1 SGHRS and CDR2 YFSETQ. The CDR3 has 14 residues. The V and J ends lost 1 base and 5 bases respectively, with 13 bases between them. The CDR3 DNA follows: TGCGCCAGCAGCTTGATGCGAGGGGCCAACGAGCAGTACTTC. Its translation is CASSLMRGANEQYF.

This clonotype was observed at least ten times. The chain has TRBV6-2 or TRBV6-3 and TRBJ1-2; 9 positions agree with TRBD1. This CDR3 is 16 amino acids long. After removal of 6 bases from V and 4 bases from J, the junction contained 12 bases not matched to a gene. Germline assignment: CDR1 MNHEY and CDR2 SVGEGT. The CDR3 reads CASRRDRDITSYGYTF. CDR3 bases: TGTGCCAGCAGGCGGGACAGGGATATCACCTCCTATGGCTACACCTTC.

This clonotype was counted at least ten times. The J gene is TRBJ2-4, the V gene TRBV11-1, with 9 bases identical to TRBD1. CDR1 and CDR2 from the germline V gene are SGHAT and FQDESV (reference sequence). There are 14 residues in the CDR3. The V and J ends lost 4 bases and 5 bases, in that order; junction bases with no gene match: 3. CDR3 coding DNA: TGTGCCAGCAGCTCCCGGGACAGGGAAAACATTCAGTACTTC. Its translation is CASSSRDRENIQYF.

This clonotype was counted ten times or more. The V gene is TRBV29-1, the J gene TRBJ2-1; 10 bases agree with TRBD1. CDR3 length equals 14 residues. The germline V gene has CDR1 SQVTM and CDR2 ANQGSEA. The J segment lost 4 bases and the V segment lost 7 bases, leaving 7 bases of the junction unmatched. CDR3 sequence reads: CSAWDRGFYNEQFF. In nucleotides, the CDR3 is TGCAGCGCCTGGGACAGGGGTTTTTACAATGAGCAGTTCTTC.